The 31 T cell receptor beta chains below come from one sample, sequenced in a study of T cell repertoires in cytomegalovirus infection. TCRdb independently ran MiXCR on the reads; one entry per CDR3 protein. Among some 77,000 distinct CDR3 sequences listed, roughly 3.7% were seen once. Sequenced material: PBMCs. The receptors derive from a human donor in good health (CMV status not recorded). Some clones in this sample may be carry-over from other donors' samples.

At least ten counts were recorded for this clonotype. This rearrangement joins TRBV2 to TRBJ1-3, with D unresolved. Germline lookup yields CDR1 SNHLY and CDR2 FYNNEI. The CDR3 has 17 residues. Trimming pared 0 bases from V and 0 bases from J, leaving 12 bases between. The CDR3 region is CASSEAQGGPSGNTIYF. As DNA, the CDR3 is TGTGCCAGCAGTGAAGCGCAAGGAGGGCCCTCTGGAAACACCATATATTTT.

This clonotype was counted ten times or more. This sequence joins TRBV7-8 and TRBJ2-5; 9 nucleotides align to TRBD1. The V gene end was trimmed by 4 bases and the J gene end by 5 bases; junction bases not matched to a gene: 8. Germline CDR1 SGHVS, CDR2 FQNEAQ. The CDR3 extends over 15 amino acids. For the CDR3, the DNA is TGTGCCAGCAGCTGGCGGGACAGGGCGCGGGAGACCCAGTACTTC. As protein: CASSWRDRARETQYF. The full variable domain, rest sourced from reference TRBV7-8 and TRBJ2-5, is GAGVSQSPRYKVAKRGQDVALRCDPISGHVSLFWYQQALGQGPEFLTYFQNEAQLDKSGLPSDRFFAERPEGSVSTLKIQRTQQEDSAVYLCASSWRDRARETQYFGPGTRLLVL.

This clonotype was counted ten times or more. The J gene is TRBJ2-7, the V gene TRBV6-2 or TRBV6-3; D is perhaps TRBD1 (6 bases). V was pared by 6 bases and J by 0 bases, with 12 bases between. The CDR3 totals 14 residues. The germline gives CDR1 MNHEY, CDR2 SVGEGT. The CDR3 nucleotides are TGTGCCAGCAGATTCAGGGGCGGCTCCTACGAGCAGTACTTC. It encodes CASRFRGGSYEQYF.

This clonotype was recorded at least ten times. This rearrangement joins TRBV7-2 to TRBJ2-3, with D possibly being TRBD1 or TRBD2 (5 bases each). This CDR3 is built from 16 residues. Per germline, CDR1 SGHTA and CDR2 FQGNSA. V was pared by 1 base and J by 4 bases, with 15 bases between. The DNA of the CDR3 is TGTGCCAGCAGCTTAGTGGGGGTGAGCTCGTCAGATACGCAGTATTTT. It is translated as CASSLVGVSSSDTQYF.

This clonotype has at least ten counts. The J gene is TRBJ1-5, the V gene TRBV28, with D hard to call. Germline CDR1 and CDR2: MDHEN and SYDVKM. The ends were cut back, 4 bases at V and 15 bases at J, with 16 bases in the middle. The CDR3 is made up of 12 amino acids. The CDR3 nucleotides are TGTGCCAGCAGTTCGGTGGGCGGTCCCTGGCATTTT. Protein sequence: CASSSVGGPWHF.

This clonotype occurred many times. J is TRBJ2-4 and V is TRBV5-1; no definite D call. Deletions cut 7 bases from V and 1 base from J, with 15 bases between. Germline CDR1 reads SGHRS; CDR2 reads YFSETQ. The CDR3 length is 15 residues. The DNA of the CDR3 is TGCGCCAGCTCTTTCGACGGGCCCGCCAAAAACATTCAGTACTTC. Translation gives CASSFDGPAKNIQYF.

This clonotype was counted ten times or more. V gene TRBV12-3 or TRBV12-4 combines with J gene TRBJ1-1; no firm D call. Deletions cut 2 bases from V and 4 bases from J, with 8 bases between. This CDR3 region has 13 residues. Here the CDR3 reads CASSLSGGTEAFF. The CDR3 DNA reads TGTGCCAGCAGTTTATCGGGAGGCACTGAAGCTTTCTTT.

This clonotype was counted many times. The CDR3 DNA follows: TGTGCCAGCAAAACCAGACAGGGAACGCAGTATTTT. Amino acids: CASKTRQGTQYF. The chain combines TRBV6-2 or TRBV6-3 with TRBJ2-3; 7 bases map to TRBD1. The CDR3 sequence is 12 residues long. V lost 7 bases to trimming and J lost 9 bases; unmatched junction nucleotides: 7. CDR1 is MNHEY, CDR2 SVGEGT, per germline.

This clonotype was seen at least ten times. The rearrangement joins TRBV20-1 to TRBJ2-5; D is undetermined. V lost 1 base to trimming and J lost 6 bases, with 12 bases between them. This CDR3 has 13 residues. Germline loops: CDR1 DFQATT, CDR2 SNEGSKA (reference sequence). CDR3 region: CSARATAAKTQYF. The CDR3 DNA is TGCAGTGCTAGAGCGACGGCAGCGAAGACCCAGTACTTC.

This clonotype was counted ten times or more. The chain couples TRBV7-9 to TRBJ1-2, with 7 bases fitting TRBD1. The CDR3 totals 16 residues. V trimming: 5 bases; J trimming: 4 bases; junction bases outside the gene matches: 13. In germline, CDR1 is SEHNR, CDR2 FQNEAQ (reference sequence). The CDR3 DNA follows: TGTGCCAGCAGCCCGGGACAGAACCTTGTGGCCTATGGCTACACCTTC. Its protein is CASSPGQNLVAYGYTF.

There are many counts of this clonotype. The J gene is TRBJ2-2, the V gene TRBV7-2, with TRBD1 matching over 10 bases. Per germline, CDR1 SGHTA and CDR2 FQGNSA. This CDR3 has 15 residues. V shed 2 bases, J shed 4 bases, and the junction held 1 base outside the gene matches. Here the CDR3 DNA reads TGTGCCAGCAGCTTATGGACAGGGGGCACCGGGGAGCTGTTTTTT. It encodes CASSLWTGGTGELFF.

To note about this clonotype: The junction shows a germline mismatch at one end, possibly a read error. The genes are TRBV28 and TRBJ1-6; tentative D call: TRBD1 (5 bases). Germline V gene sequence: CDR1 MDHEN, CDR2 SYDVKM. The CDR3 runs to 17 residues. CDR3 residues: CASRRGRPNSYNPPPHF. CDR3 DNA sequence: TGTGCCAGCAGGCGGGGGAGGCCGAACTCCTATAATCCACCCCCCCACTTT. The complete variable domain, with remaining parts taken from reference TRBV28 and TRBJ1-6, reads DVKVTQSSRYLVKRTGEKVFLECVQDMDHENMFWYRQDPGLGLRLIYFSYDVKMKEKGDIPEGYSVSREKKERFSLILESASTNQTSMYLCASRRGRPNSYNPPPHFGNGTRLTVT.

In its sample, this clonotype was seen many times. The rearrangement uses TRBV27 and TRBJ1-1; tentatively, D is TRBD1 (5 bases). This CDR3 spans 15 amino acids. V shed 7 bases and J shed 0 bases, with 15 bases lying between them. Per germline, CDR1 MNHEY and CDR2 SMNVEV (reference sequence). The CDR3, as DNA: TGTGCCAGCATTCGATCCGGGACGGTGAACACTGAAGCTTTCTTT. Protein: CASIRSGTVNTEAFF.

This clonotype was counted many times. V gene TRBV7-2 combines with J gene TRBJ2-5; D assignment may be TRBD1 or TRBD2 (5 bases each). The V end lost 3 bases, the J end lost 7 bases, and 15 bases lay between the germline ends. CDR3 length: 14 residues. Germline loops: CDR1 SGHTA, CDR2 FQGNSA. CDR3 in amino acids: CASSLGRAGGTQYF. The CDR3 DNA reads as TGTGCCAGCAGCTTGGGCAGGGCTGGAGGGACCCAGTACTTC.

This clonotype was observed many times. J is TRBJ1-1 and V is TRBV28; TRBD1 is a possible D gene (6 bases). CDR1 is MDHEN and CDR2 is SYDVKM in the germline V gene. This CDR3 spans 12 amino acids. V lost 8 bases to trimming and J lost 1 base, with 8 bases between them. The CDR3 loop reads CASYRENTEAFF. CDR3 nucleotide sequence: TGTGCCAGCTACAGGGAGAACACTGAAGCTTTCTTT.

This clonotype was detected many times. This chain joins TRBV7-2 and TRBJ2-5; no firm D call. V dropped 5 bases and J dropped 5 bases, with 9 bases sitting between them. The CDR3 loop spans 12 amino acids. Germline lookup yields CDR1 SGHTA and CDR2 FQGNSA. The CDR3 loop reads CASSPYGETQYF. Written as DNA, the CDR3 is TGTGCCAGCAGCCCCTACGGTGAGACCCAGTACTTC.

This clonotype appeared many times. V gene TRBV7-6 combines with J gene TRBJ1-6, with 7 bases identical to TRBD1. The CDR3 contains 15 residues. Germline trimming cut 5 bases from V and 3 bases from J; bases unmatched to any gene: 4. The germline V gene has CDR1 SGHVS and CDR2 FNYEAQ. The CDR3 loop is CASSRRDSYNSPLHF. CDR3 DNA sequence: TGTGCCAGCAGCCGACGGGACAGCTATAATTCACCCCTCCACTTT. Based on the CDR3 plus reference TRBV7-6 and TRBJ1-6, the full variable domain is GAGVSQSPRYKVTKRGQDVALRCDPISGHVSLYWYRQALGQGPEFLTYFNYEAQQDKSGLPNDRFSAERPEGSISTLTIQRTEQRDSAMYRCASSRRDSYNSPLHFGNGTRLTVT.

The table lists this clonotype with many counts. The chain uses TRBV6-2 or TRBV6-3 and TRBJ2-5; possible D gene TRBD2, 5 bases. CDR1 and CDR2 (germline): MNHEY, SVGEGT. The CDR3 extends over 16 amino acids. V dropped 6 bases and J dropped 5 bases, with 22 bases sitting between them. The CDR3 sequence: CASSRRLFGDGETQYF. CDR3 DNA sequence: TGTGCCAGCAGCCGTAGATTGTTCGGGGATGGGGAGACCCAGTACTTC.

This clonotype showed up many times. The genes are TRBV7-2 and TRBJ1-3; D is ambiguous. Per the germline V gene, CDR1 is SGHTA and CDR2 is FQGNSA. The CDR3 consists of 15 residues. The ends were cut back, 3 bases at V and 4 bases at J, with 13 bases in the middle. The CDR3 DNA follows: TGTGCCAGCAGCTTCGATTTCGGGCCCGGAAACACCATATATTTT. Translation gives CASSFDFGPGNTIYF.

This clonotype was seen at least ten times. The chain links TRBV6-1 to TRBJ2-6; D call uncertain. Germline-derived CDR1 and CDR2 are MNHNS and SASEGT. Deletions cut 4 bases from V and 0 bases from J, with 4 bases between. The CDR3 loop spans 14 amino acids. Here the CDR3 reads CASSGFSGANVLTF. CDR3 bases: TGTGCCAGCAGTGGCTTCTCTGGGGCCAACGTCCTGACTTTC.

This clonotype was seen many times. The chain is built from TRBV29-1 and TRBJ1-2; 7 bases align to TRBD1. CDR3 length equals 13 residues. Germline CDR1 SQVTM, CDR2 ANQGSEA. V gave up 7 bases and J gave up 3 bases; unmatched junction bases: 8. The CDR3 spells CSDLRQGHYGYTF. CDR3 in DNA: TGCAGCGATCTCCGACAGGGTCACTATGGCTACACCTTC.

Ten or more counts support this clonotype. The genes are TRBV20-1 and TRBJ1-2, with D perhaps matching TRBD1 (5 bases). Looked up from germline, CDR1 is DFQATT and CDR2 is SNEGSKA (reference sequence). The CDR3 covers 16 residues. The germline V and J ends were trimmed by 3 bases and 0 bases, with 17 bases remaining between them. The CDR3 protein is CSASLGGDGTNYGYTF. The DNA for the CDR3 is TGCAGTGCTAGCCTCGGAGGGGATGGAACTAACTATGGCTACACCTTC.

Many counts were recorded for this clonotype. The chain recombines TRBV7-8 with TRBJ1-1, with D possibly being TRBD1 (5 bases). V lost 1 base and J 4 bases, leaving 13 bases between the germline ends. Germline V gives CDR1 SGHVS, CDR2 FQNEAQ. The CDR3 is 15 residues long. In DNA form, the CDR3 reads TGTGCCAGCAGCTTAGGGCGGGGAAGGGGCACTGAAGCTTTCTTT. It encodes CASSLGRGRGTEAFF.

This clonotype was seen many times. The V call is TRBV7-2, the J call TRBJ2-7; 12 nucleotides agree with TRBD2. This CDR3 is built from 17 residues. The V gene's germline CDR1 is SGHTA and CDR2 FQGNSA. V gave up 1 base and J gave up 6 bases; unmatched junction bases: 10. The CDR3 protein is CASSLVHLRLAGVEQYF. CDR3 nucleotide sequence: TGTGCCAGCAGCTTAGTACATCTAAGACTAGCGGGGGTCGAGCAGTACTTC.

In its sample, this clonotype was seen many times. The chain links TRBV27 to TRBJ1-1; D unclear. The V end lost 3 bases, the J end lost 1 base, and 6 bases lay between the germline ends. The CDR3 spans 13 residues. Germline assignment: CDR1 MNHEY and CDR2 SMNVEV (reference sequence). The CDR3 DNA reads TGTGCCAGCAGTTTCAAACGGAACACTGAAGCTTTCTTT. This translates into CASSFKRNTEAFF.

This clonotype was found many times. The chain combines TRBV20-1 with TRBJ2-7, with a tentative D call TRBD2 (5 bases). V gave up 0 bases and J gave up 3 bases, with 15 bases separating them. The CDR3 has 15 residues. Germline V gene data show CDR1 as DFQATT and CDR2 as SNEGSKA (reference sequence). The DNA for the CDR3 is TGCAGTGCTAGAGATCTAAGGACTCAACACTACGAGCAGTACTTC. Its translation is CSARDLRTQHYEQYF.

This clonotype has ten or more counts. This chain uses TRBV7-2 with TRBJ2-7; D may be TRBD2 (5 bases). Deletions cut 5 bases from V and 3 bases from J, with 14 bases between. Germline CDR1 SGHTA, CDR2 FQGNSA. There are 14 residues in the CDR3. This CDR3 reads CASSPGRGIYEQYF. In nucleotides, the CDR3 is TGTGCCAGCAGCCCTGGGCGAGGGATCTACGAGCAGTACTTC.

This clonotype came up many times. The rearrangement joins TRBV20-1 to TRBJ2-7, with 8 bases matching TRBD1. CDR1 and CDR2 (germline): DFQATT, SNEGSKA (reference sequence). V lost 6 bases and J lost 2; bases outside the gene matches: 9. The CDR3 loop spans 14 amino acids. The CDR3 loop reads CSAVTGGFTYEQYF. The CDR3 nucleotides are TGCAGTGCGGTAACAGGGGGTTTCACCTACGAGCAGTACTTC.

This clonotype came up many times. This chain links TRBV18 with TRBJ2-2; maybe TRBD1 (6 bases). The germline CDR1 and CDR2 sequences are KGHSH and LQKENI. CDR3 size: 15 residues. V lost 0 bases, J lost 5 bases, and 10 bases lay in between. CDR3 sequence: CASSPPRDMTGELFF. As DNA, the CDR3 is TGTGCCAGCTCACCACCGAGGGACATGACCGGGGAGCTGTTTTTT.

This clonotype was detected many times. The rearrangement links TRBV28 to TRBJ2-7; 8 bases agree with TRBD1. The CDR3 runs to 15 residues. J lost 6 bases, V lost 5 bases, and 12 bases had no gene match. CDR1 is MDHEN and CDR2 is SYDVKM in the germline V gene. CDR3 loop: CASSPWTGNSGEQYF. For the CDR3, the DNA is TGTGCCAGCAGTCCTTGGACAGGGAATTCGGGCGAGCAGTACTTC.

This clonotype was detected ten times or more. The DNA for the CDR3 is TGTGCCATCTCCGACGCGGGGCCCAGGAATGAGCAGTTCTTC. This sequence encodes CAISDAGPRNEQFF. This sequence joins TRBV10-3 and TRBJ2-1, with D possibly being TRBD2 (6 bases). The CDR3 totals 14 residues. V was pared by 8 bases and J by 7 bases, with 18 bases between. The germline V gene encodes CDR1 ENHRY and CDR2 SYGVKD.